The 26 T cell receptor beta chains below come from one sample, sequenced in a study of cytomegalovirus exposure and HLA in healthy donors. Vbeta (60) and Jbeta (13) primers were used in the PCR. Sequencing was performed with immunoSEQ multiplex PCR; in TCRdb, only in-frame clones are kept and a portion is missing. The repertoire holds 100,000 to 120,000 clones, with over 65% as singletons. The sample taken for sequencing was PBMCs. The receptors were gathered from a man younger than 40 in good health and CMV-seropositive.

This chain joins TRBV4-3 and TRBJ2-7; 10 bases are shared with TRBD2. The CDR3 is made up of 19 amino acids. CDR1 LGHNA and CDR2 YSLEER come from the germline V gene. V shed 3 bases and J 0 bases; nucleotides not matched to a gene: 14. In DNA, the CDR3 is TGCGCCAGCAGCCAGCAATATGGGGTAGCGGGGGGCGCCTCCTACGAGCAGTACTTC. This translates into CASSQQYGVAGGASYEQYF.

This clone was counted a single time. The chain joins TRBV27 to TRBJ1-5, with 8 positions matching TRBD1. J lost 5 bases, V lost 5 bases, and 5 bases had no gene match. Germline-derived CDR1 and CDR2 are MNHEY and SMNVEV (reference sequence). The CDR3 totals 14 residues. This CDR3 reads CASSPDRGYQPQHF. DNA of the CDR3: TGTGCCAGCAGTCCTGACAGGGGTTATCAGCCCCAGCATTTT.

This chain uses TRBV4-3 with TRBJ2-5; a weak D match, TRBD2 (6 bases). Per germline, CDR1 LGHNA and CDR2 YSLEER. The V and J ends lost 4 bases and 2 bases respectively, with 17 bases between them. The CDR3 sequence is 16 residues long. CDR3 in DNA: TGCGCCAGCAGCCTTGGCCGGGGACTCTCACAAGAGACCCAGTACTTC. This gives the protein CASSLGRGLSQETQYF.

This chain joins TRBV28 and TRBJ2-7; D not resolved. Germline V gene sequence: CDR1 MDHEN, CDR2 SYDVKM. The CDR3 contains 10 residues. The germline V and J ends were trimmed by 8 bases and 5 bases, with 7 bases remaining between them. CDR3 DNA sequence: TGTGCCAGCGGAGTGGACGAGCAGTACTTC. Translating it yields CASGVDEQYF.

The V and J genes are TRBV7-2 and TRBJ1-4, with a tentative D call TRBD1 (5 bases). V gave up 1 base and J gave up 6 bases, with 21 bases separating them. CDR3 length: 18 amino acids. CDR1 and CDR2 (germline): SGHTA, FQGNSA. In DNA form, the CDR3 reads TGTGCCAGCAGCTTAGAACAGACCGGATGGACACGGGATGAAAAACTGTTTTTT. Protein product: CASSLEQTGWTRDEKLFF.

The chain carries TRBV5-6 and TRBJ2-5; 7 bases map to TRBD1. The assigned J gene may be wrong: the sequence end matches TRBJ2-7 better. In germline, CDR1 is SGHDT, CDR2 YYEEEE. The CDR3 length is 16 residues. The CDR3 nucleotides read TGTGCCAGCAGCCCCCTCAGGGGGTTGATGGCCTACGAGCAGTACTTC. It codes for CASSPLRGLMAYEQYF.

J is TRBJ1-2 and V is TRBV6-5, with D perhaps matching TRBD1 (5 bases). The CDR3 runs 11 residues. V gave up 8 bases and J gave up 4 bases, with 8 bases separating them. Germline loops: CDR1 MNHEY, CDR2 SVGAGI. The CDR3 DNA reads as TGTGCCAGCCAGGGCCTCTATGGCTACACCTTC. It is translated as CASQGLYGYTF.

This chain links TRBV28 with TRBJ2-1; 15 positions match TRBD2. J was trimmed by 4 bases and V by 5 bases; bases with no gene match: 9. The CDR3 sequence is 18 residues long. Germline-derived CDR1 and CDR2 are MDHEN and SYDVKM. CDR3 sequence reads: CASSHHGTSGGSYNEQFF. The DNA for the CDR3 is TGTGCCAGCAGTCACCACGGGACTAGCGGGGGGAGTTACAATGAGCAGTTCTTC.

The CDR3 DNA follows: TGTGCCAGCAGTTTATTAGGGACAGCTTCCGGCAATGAGCAGTTCTTC. Protein sequence: CASSLLGTASGNEQFF. This chain connects TRBV28 to TRBJ2-1; 7 positions match TRBD1. CDR3 size: 16 residues. V trimming: 1 base; J trimming: 6 bases; junction bases outside the gene matches: 9. Germline V gene lookup returns CDR1 MDHEN and CDR2 SYDVKM.

The chain links TRBV19 to TRBJ2-1; 7 positions agree with TRBD1. The CDR3 extends over 16 amino acids. Germline loops: CDR1 LNHDA, CDR2 SQIVND (reference sequence). With 3 bases clipped from V and 10 bases from J, the junction kept 15 bases outside the gene matches. DNA of the CDR3: TGTGCCAGTAGTATGCTTGAGGGGACAGCAATCCCAGAGCAGTTCTTC. It is translated as CASSMLEGTAIPEQFF.

The chain carries TRBV4-1 and TRBJ2-5, with TRBD1 identical over 7 bases. The CDR3 loop spans 14 amino acids. Trimming at V came to 3 bases and at J to 5 bases, leaving 6 bases not matched to a gene. Germline V gene sequence: CDR1 MGHRA, CDR2 YSYEKL. The CDR3: CASSHPDRVETQYF. The CDR3 region has the DNA TGCGCCAGCAGCCACCCCGACAGGGTTGAGACCCAGTACTTC.

This chain links TRBV4-3 with TRBJ2-6; 9 bases line up with TRBD1. The V gene's germline CDR1 is LGHNA and CDR2 YSLEER. V was clipped by 4 bases and J by 1 base; unmatched bases: 5. This CDR3 comprises 17 residues. For the CDR3, the DNA is TGCGCCAGCAGCCCCGGACAGGGGATGTCTGGGGCCAACGTCCTGACTTTC. Its protein product is CASSPGQGMSGANVLTF.

The sample holds one count of this clone. The chain is built from TRBV28 and TRBJ1-5; a possible D gene is TRBD1 (6 bases). The V gene lost 4 bases and the J gene lost 4 bases, with 20 bases spanning the gap. Germline CDR1 and CDR2: MDHEN and SYDVKM. The CDR3 is made up of 17 amino acids. In nucleotides, the CDR3 is TGTGCCAGCAGTTCGCTCGATCTGGGACATCGGAATCAGCCCCAGCATTTT. This sequence encodes CASSSLDLGHRNQPQHF.

The V and J genes are TRBV4-3 and TRBJ1-5; 7 bases agree with TRBD1. J was trimmed by 7 bases and V by 3 bases; bases with no gene match: 6. The CDR3 is 14 amino acids. The germline gives CDR1 LGHNA, CDR2 YSLEER. The CDR3 DNA reads as TGCGCCAGCAGCCACTACAGGGGAAGGCAGCCCCAGCATTTT. The encoded protein is CASSHYRGRQPQHF.

This clone came up a few times. This chain uses TRBV30 with TRBJ2-5; D possibly corresponds to TRBD2 (6 bases). Trimming took 2 bases from V and 2 from J, leaving 12 bases between them. The CDR3 runs to 14 residues. CDR1 and CDR2 from the germline V gene are GTSNPN and SVGIG (reference sequence). The chain's CDR3 is CAWSWMGGQETQYF. The CDR3 DNA sequence: TGTGCCTGGAGTTGGATGGGGGGTCAAGAGACCCAGTACTTC. Supplemented by reference TRBV30 and TRBJ2-5, the full variable domain reads SQTIHQWPATLVQPVGSPLSLECTVEGTSNPNLYWYRQAAGRGLQLLFYSVGIGQISSEVPQNLSASRPQDRQFILSSKKLLLSDSGFYLCAWSWMGGQETQYFGPGTRLLVL.

This clone was detected only once. A junction boundary mismatches the germline segment, possibly from a read error. The chain couples TRBV7-9 to TRBJ2-7, with D maybe TRBD2 (6 bases). Germline V CDR1 and CDR2: SEHNR, FQNEAQ (reference sequence). The CDR3 sequence is 14 residues long. The CDR3 reads CASSLGTNSYGQYF. CDR3 in DNA: TGTGCCAGCAGCTTAGGGACTAACTCCTACGGGCAGTACTTC. The complete variable domain, with remaining parts taken from reference TRBV7-9 and TRBJ2-7, reads DTGVSQNPRHKITKRGQNVTFRCDPISEHNRLYWYRQTLGQGPEFLTYFQNEAQLEKSRLLSDRFSAERPKGSFSTLEIQRTEQGDSAMYLCASSLGTNSYGQYFGPGTRLTVT.

The chain combines TRBV6-4 with TRBJ2-1, with 16 nucleotides matching TRBD2. J gave up 10 bases and V 6 bases, and 18 bases lay outside the gene matches. Germline V gives CDR1 MRHNA, CDR2 SNTAGT. CDR3 length: 19 amino acids. The CDR3 spells CASSPTGTSGGGPAGEQFF. Here the CDR3 DNA reads TGTGCCAGCAGCCCCACCGGGACTAGCGGGGGGGGACCCGCGGGGGAGCAGTTCTTC.

The rearrangement joins TRBV7-2 to TRBJ2-7, with D possibly TRBD2 on 6 matching bases. Germline CDR1 is SGHTA and CDR2 is FQGNSA. Deletions cut 2 bases from V and 0 bases from J, with 11 bases between. CDR3 length equals 15 residues. This CDR3 is CASSLRAGSSYEQYF. CDR3 DNA sequence: TGTGCCAGCAGCTTAAGGGCGGGGAGCTCCTACGAGCAGTACTTC.

The genes are TRBV9 and TRBJ1-2; D is undetermined. The CDR3 totals 15 residues. Trimming removed 2 bases from V and 2 bases from J, with 13 bases in between. Germline V lookup: CDR1 SGDLS, CDR2 YYNGEE. CDR3 DNA sequence: TGTGCCAGCAGCGTGACCACCGGGAAAAACTATGGCTACACCTTC. Residues: CASSVTTGKNYGYTF.

This rearrangement joins TRBV2 to TRBJ2-2; 10 bases match TRBD2. Germline CDR1 and CDR2: SNHLY and FYNNEI. V lost 4 bases to trimming and J lost 4 bases; unmatched junction nucleotides: 12. The CDR3 extends over 18 amino acids. The CDR3 sequence: CASSAWKRGGRGTGELFF. The CDR3 nucleotides read TGTGCCAGCAGTGCGTGGAAGCGGGGGGGCCGGGGCACCGGGGAGCTGTTTTTT. The full variable domain, completed using reference TRBV2 and TRBJ2-2, is EPEVTQTPSHQVTQMGQEVILRCVPISNHLYFYWYRQILGQKVEFLVSFYNNEISEKSEIFDDQFSVERPDGSNFTLKIRSTKLEDSAMYFCASSAWKRGGRGTGELFFGEGSRLTVL.

Here the CDR3 reads CASSPGQDRAGYTF. In DNA, the CDR3 is TGTGCCAGCTCACCGGGACAGGACCGAGCGGGCTACACCTTC. The rearrangement uses TRBV18 and TRBJ1-2, with 8 nucleotides matching TRBD1. This CDR3 spans 14 amino acids. The V gene's germline CDR1 is KGHSH and CDR2 LQKENI. The trim removed 3 bases at V and 8 bases at J, leaving 8 bases unmatched.

The rearrangement links TRBV2 to TRBJ2-7; 8 bases are shared with TRBD1. This CDR3 region has 15 residues. V was clipped by 0 bases and J by 0 bases; unmatched bases: 1. Germline CDR1 reads SNHLY; CDR2 reads FYNNEI. As DNA, the CDR3 is TGTGCCAGCAGTGAAGCGGGGACAGGCTCCTACGAGCAGTACTTC. Amino acid sequence: CASSEAGTGSYEQYF.

The chain combines TRBV19 with TRBJ1-1; D gene uncertain. V lost 4 bases and J lost 0, with 6 bases in between. CDR3 length equals 13 residues. The germline CDR1 and CDR2 sequences are LNHDA and SQIVND (reference sequence). The CDR3 coding sequence is TGTGCCAGTAGTAGGGAGATGAACACTGAAGCTTTCTTT. Its translation is CASSREMNTEAFF. Supplemented by reference TRBV19 and TRBJ1-1, the full variable domain reads DGGITQSPKYLFRKEGQNVTLSCEQNLNHDAMYWYRQDPGQGLRLIYYSQIVNDFQKGDIAEGYSVSREKKESFPLTVTSAQKNPTAFYLCASSREMNTEAFFGQGTRLTVV.

The chain has TRBV27 and TRBJ1-6, with unresolved D. This CDR3 is 14 amino acids long. CDR1 MNHEY and CDR2 SMNVEV come from the germline V gene (reference sequence). The V end was cut by 4 bases, the J end by 2 bases, with 6 bases between. CDR3 in amino acids: CASSSSPYNSPLHF. The CDR3 nucleotides are TGTGCCAGCAGTTCTTCTCCCTATAATTCACCCCTCCACTTT.

The chain is built from TRBV5-6 and TRBJ1-4; D is undetermined. V was pared by 0 bases and J by 7 bases, with 10 bases between. Germline CDR1 and CDR2: SGHDT and YYEEEE. The CDR3 totals 14 residues. For the CDR3, the DNA is TGTGCCAGCAGCTTGGTCCTCGGAGGTGAAAAACTGTTTTTT. Translation: CASSLVLGGEKLFF. The complete variable domain, with remaining parts taken from reference TRBV5-6 and TRBJ1-4, reads DAGVTQSPTHLIKTRGQQVTLRCSPKSGHDTVSWYQQALGQGPQFIFQYYEEEERQRGNFPDRFSGHQFPNYSSELNVNALLLGDSALYLCASSLVLGGEKLFFGSGTQLSVL.

The chain combines TRBV7-9 with TRBJ1-3, with D possibly TRBD1 on 6 matching bases. The V end lost 1 base, the J end lost 0 bases, and 13 bases lay between the germline ends. The CDR3 loop spans 17 amino acids. Germline V lookup: CDR1 SEHNR, CDR2 FQNEAQ (reference sequence). This CDR3 is CASSLVGLQGSGNTIYF. The CDR3 DNA follows: TGTGCCAGCAGCTTAGTAGGATTACAGGGCTCTGGAAACACCATATATTTT.